These 13 T cell receptor beta chains were sequenced from one sample in a study of blood T cell repertoires in COVID-19. The method was immunoSEQ multiplex PCR; TCRdb's version includes in-frame clones alone and lacks a portion of them. The sample records under 250,000 clones, around 80% being singletons. The material sequenced was peripheral blood. The receptors derive from a man aged 35 to 55 with acute or convalescent COVID-19.

This chain connects TRBV6-5 to TRBJ2-7, with 12 bases lining up with TRBD2. CDR3 size: 14 residues. J gave up 2 bases and V 7 bases, and 3 bases lay outside the gene matches. The germline V gene encodes CDR1 MNHEY and CDR2 SVGAGI. The CDR3 protein is CASTRLAGAYEQYF. The CDR3 coding sequence is TGTGCCAGCACCAGACTAGCGGGGGCCTACGAGCAGTACTTC.

This chain joins TRBV11-2 and TRBJ2-1; D is ambiguous. The germline CDR1 and CDR2 sequences are SGHAT and FQNNGV. Trimming pared 1 base from V and 6 bases from J, leaving 7 bases between. The CDR3 runs to 13 residues. This CDR3 reads CASSLGQFNEQFF. CDR3 DNA sequence: TGTGCCAGCAGCTTAGGGCAGTTCAATGAGCAGTTCTTC.

V and J are TRBV5-5 and TRBJ2-7; D unresolved. Germline V gene sequence: CDR1 SGHKS, CDR2 YYEKEE (reference sequence). The CDR3 is 13 amino acids. V lost 4 bases, J lost 7 bases, and 15 bases lay in between. CDR3 DNA: TGTGCCAGCAGCGCCTTCGACACAGCTGAGCAGTACTTC. Residues: CASSAFDTAEQYF.

This chain joins TRBV6-4 and TRBJ1-1, with D possibly matching TRBD1 (5 bases). V lost 3 bases and J lost 12, with 20 bases in between. The CDR3 length is 14 residues. From germline, CDR1 is MRHNA and CDR2 SNTAGT. CDR3 region: CASSETGGARRTFF. The CDR3 DNA follows: TGTGCCAGCAGTGAAACAGGAGGGGCGCGGAGGACTTTCTTT.

The chain uses TRBV5-1 and TRBJ1-1; the match to TRBD1 covers 9 bases. This CDR3 spans 14 amino acids. With 4 bases clipped from V and 6 bases from J, the junction kept 7 bases outside the gene matches. CDR1 and CDR2 (germline): SGHRS, YFSETQ. The CDR3 is CASSVTGGNSEAFF. CDR3 sequence (DNA): TGCGCCAGCAGCGTGACAGGGGGTAACTCTGAAGCTTTCTTT.

CDR3 sequence (DNA): TGCGCCAGCAGTCCAGCGGGCGAGGCTTTATCTGGGGCCAACGTCCTGACTTTC. Residues: CASSPAGEALSGANVLTF. This chain links TRBV5-1 with TRBJ2-6; D possibly corresponds to TRBD2 (6 bases). The V gene's germline CDR1 is SGHRS and CDR2 YFSETQ. This CDR3 is 18 amino acids long. Trimming took 5 bases from V and 1 from J, leaving 19 bases between them.

The gene calls are TRBV6-4 and TRBJ2-6; 7 bases line up with TRBD1. The CDR3 runs to 16 residues. Germline CDR1 and CDR2: MRHNA and SNTAGT. V gave up 6 bases and J gave up 3 bases; unmatched junction bases: 8. The CDR3 nucleotides are TGTGCCAGCAGCGCCGATCACAGGGGTGGGGCCAACGTCCTGACTTTC. It is translated as CASSADHRGGANVLTF.

The chain recombines TRBV5-6 with TRBJ1-4; possibly TRBD1 for D (6 bases). V dropped 8 bases and J dropped 8 bases, with 19 bases sitting between them. In germline, CDR1 is SGHDT, CDR2 YYEEEE. This CDR3 contains 14 residues. CDR3 residues: CASKPQGMEEKLFF. The CDR3 bases are TGTGCCAGTAAACCCCAGGGGATGGAAGAAAAACTGTTTTTT.

V and J are TRBV6-1 and TRBJ1-3; D is undetermined. The germline V gene has CDR1 MNHNS and CDR2 SASEGT. V shed 3 bases and J shed 0 bases, with 6 bases lying between them. There are 14 residues in the CDR3. The CDR3 sequence is CASSDVLSGNTIYF. In DNA form, the CDR3 reads TGTGCCAGCAGTGACGTCCTCTCTGGAAACACCATATATTTT.

The chain uses TRBV19 and TRBJ2-2; the match to TRBD1 covers 7 bases. CDR3 length equals 13 residues. The V gene's germline CDR1 is LNHDA and CDR2 SQIVND (reference sequence). Unmatched junction bases numbered 5, after V lost 9 bases and J lost 4 bases. The chain's CDR3 is CASDRVGTGELFF. CDR3 coding DNA: TGTGCCAGCGACAGGGTCGGCACCGGGGAGCTGTTTTTT.

This chain links TRBV19 with TRBJ1-2; maybe TRBD1 (5 bases). CDR1 LNHDA and CDR2 SQIVND come from the germline V gene (reference sequence). Trimming took 0 bases from V and 12 from J, leaving 14 bases between them. The CDR3 totals 13 residues. The CDR3 spells CASSIDSQAGDTF. DNA of the CDR3: TGTGCCAGTAGTATAGATTCACAGGCTGGTGACACCTTC.

The rearrangement uses TRBV6-6 and TRBJ1-1, with unresolved D. Germline-derived CDR1 and CDR2 are MNHNY and SVGAGI (reference sequence). The CDR3 is 11 amino acids. V lost 8 bases and J lost 2, with 6 bases in between. The CDR3 DNA reads TGTGCCAGCGCGGGCAACACTGAAGCTTTCTTT. This codes for CASAGNTEAFF.

The chain couples TRBV28 to TRBJ1-2; 7 positions agree with TRBD1. The CDR3 consists of 13 residues. Looked up from germline, CDR1 is MDHEN and CDR2 is SYDVKM. After removal of 6 bases from V and 4 bases from J, the junction contained 5 bases not matched to a gene. In DNA form, the CDR3 reads TGTGCCAGCAGCCAAGGGGGCTCCTATGGCTACACCTTC. Protein product: CASSQGGSYGYTF.